Below are 18 T cell receptor beta chains sequenced from a single sample in a study of vaccination effects on CD4 cells after COVID-19. ViraFEST assay sequencing came after antigen-specific CD4+ T cells were expanded with viral peptide pools. Following culture for about ten days, CD4+ T cells were isolated. Either the BNT162b2 or mRNA-1273 vaccine was given to participants in two doses. Sequenced by immunoSEQ multiplex PCR; TCRdb stores in-frame clones only, minus some. The sample includes about 38,000 clones, approximately 82% of them seen just once. The antigens of these receptors remain unknown. The material sequenced was CD4+ T cells from PBMCs cultured with HCoV-NL63 spike peptides, taken after COVID-19 vaccination. All receptors come from a human donor who received a COVID-19 vaccine. Some clones in this sample may be carry-over from other donors' samples.

V usage is TRBV6-4 and J usage is TRBJ2-1, with D possibly matching TRBD2 (5 bases). V lost 2 bases and J 2 bases, leaving 10 bases between the germline ends. This CDR3 region has 15 residues. Looked up from germline, CDR1 is MRHNA and CDR2 is SNTAGT. For the CDR3, the DNA is TGTGCCAGCAGTGACGGGCGGGCTACCTACAATGAGCAGTTCTTC. Protein: CASSDGRATYNEQFF.

This clone was found once. The chain links TRBV19 to TRBJ1-6; 8 positions match TRBD1. The V gene's germline CDR1 is LNHDA and CDR2 SQIVND (reference sequence). The CDR3 is 15 amino acids. Trimming removed 3 bases from V and 6 bases from J; junction bases left unmatched: 4. CDR3 sequence (DNA): TGTGCCAGTAGTATTGGACAGGGCTTTAATTCACCCCTCCACTTT. Protein sequence: CASSIGQGFNSPLHF.

This chain connects TRBV7-9 to TRBJ2-5; TRBD2 matches 7 bases. This CDR3 spans 14 amino acids. CDR1 and CDR2 (germline): SEHNR, FQNEAQ (reference sequence). The ends lost 5 bases at V and 4 bases at J; junction bases unmatched: 7. DNA for the CDR3: TGTGCCAGCAGCCCCCCTTGGGAGGGAGAGACCCAGTACTTC. The encoded protein is CASSPPWEGETQYF.

The chain links TRBV5-4 to TRBJ1-2; 7 bases map to TRBD1. The V and J ends lost 5 bases and 7 bases, in that order; junction bases with no gene match: 8. Looked up from germline, CDR1 is SGHNT and CDR2 is YYREEE (reference sequence). This CDR3 spans 13 amino acids. CDR3 sequence (DNA): TGTGCCAGCAGTGCCGGACAGGTTGGTGGCTACACCTTC. Translation gives CASSAGQVGGYTF.

The CDR3 DNA reads TGTGCCAGCAGTTACTTCGACACTGGGGCCAACGTCCTGACTTTC. Translated: CASSYFDTGANVLTF. The chain combines TRBV6-5 with TRBJ2-6; unclear D gene. The CDR3 is 15 residues long. Per the germline V gene, CDR1 is MNHEY and CDR2 is SVGAGI. Trimming stripped 1 base from V and 2 bases from J, with 6 bases between.

To note about this clone: No conserved phenylalanine or tryptophan ends this CDR3, so it is likely a read error. The DNA is left out, because the CDR3 cannot be placed on it with certainty; the CDR3 is given as TCRdb lists it. CDR3 sequence: CASSQPRDRQV. The chain couples TRBV3-1 (or the pseudogene TRBV3-2) to TRBJ1-4; the DNA was not used to check the table's D call, TRBD1. CDR1 and CDR2 (germline): LGHDT, YNNKEL (reference sequence). The CDR3 extends over 11 residues, inclusive of both ends.

V and J are TRBV5-1 and TRBJ1-5; a weak D match, TRBD1 (5 bases). The V gene's germline CDR1 is SGHRS and CDR2 YFSETQ. The CDR3 consists of 16 residues. Trimming removed 0 bases at V and 5 bases at J, with 15 bases between. CDR3 nucleotides: TGCGCCAGCAGCTTGGACTTGAAGGGACGACATCAGCCCCAGCATTTT. Its translation is CASSLDLKGRHQPQHF.

This rearrangement joins TRBV5-1 to TRBJ1-2, with D possibly being TRBD1 (6 bases). CDR1 is SGHRS, CDR2 YFSETQ, per germline. Trimming stripped 0 bases from V and 6 bases from J, with 15 bases between. CDR3 length equals 15 residues. CDR3 nucleotides: TGCGCCAGCAGCTTGGTCGAGGGGGGGGCGGATGGCTACACCTTC. Its protein is CASSLVEGGADGYTF.

This rearrangement joins TRBV10-3 to TRBJ1-5, with unresolved D. V was trimmed by 11 bases and J by 4 bases, leaving 18 bases between them. CDR1 and CDR2 from the germline V gene are ENHRY and SYGVKD. This CDR3 region has 14 residues. The CDR3 reads CASTGRLGNQPQHF. CDR3 nucleotides: TGTGCCTCAACCGGGCGTTTAGGAAATCAGCCCCAGCATTTT.

The V and J genes are TRBV28 and TRBJ2-1; tentative D call: TRBD1 (6 bases). Trimming stripped 6 bases from V and 7 bases from J, with 10 bases between. Germline assignment: CDR1 MDHEN and CDR2 SYDVKM. The CDR3 is 12 residues long. CDR3 residues: CASRTGSNEQFF. The CDR3 region has the DNA TGTGCCAGCAGAACAGGGTCGAATGAGCAGTTCTTC.

The chain links TRBV28 to TRBJ1-2; possible D gene TRBD1, 6 bases. Trimming left V 2 bases short and J 3 bases short, with 16 bases between. Germline V gene sequence: CDR1 MDHEN, CDR2 SYDVKM. The CDR3 extends over 16 amino acids. The CDR3 nucleotides are TGTGCCAGCAGTTTAAATGTGGGGGGCGTCGACTATGGCTACACCTTC. It specifies CASSLNVGGVDYGYTF.

This chain uses TRBV2 with TRBJ1-1; D may be TRBD1 (5 bases). The CDR3 length is 13 residues. Germline lookup yields CDR1 SNHLY and CDR2 FYNNEI. With 8 bases removed from V and 0 bases from J, the gap between germline ends came to 10 bases. For the CDR3, the DNA is TGTGCCAGCGAAAGGGGTGTGAACACTGAAGCTTTCTTT. As protein: CASERGVNTEAFF.

Only one count was recorded for this clone. The chain is built from TRBV21-1 and TRBJ2-7. TRBV21-1 is shown as a pseudogene. The CDR3 runs 14 residues. CDR3 bases: TGTGCCAGCAGCACAGATGGAAGCTCCTACGAGCAGTACGTC. It is translated as CASSTDGSSYEQYV.

In its sample, this clone was seen once. The chain employs TRBV11-2 and TRBJ1-6; weak D call: TRBD1 (5 bases). Trimming removed 2 bases from V and 4 bases from J, with 9 bases in between. The CDR3 extends over 15 amino acids. The V gene's germline CDR1 is SGHAT and CDR2 FQNNGV. The CDR3 DNA reads as TGTGCCAGCAGCTTAACAGGCTTATATAATTCACCCCTCCACTTT. This sequence encodes CASSLTGLYNSPLHF.

The chain is built from TRBV24-1 and TRBJ2-1, with 9 nucleotides matching TRBD1. Losses at the gene ends were 4 bases for V and 3 bases for J; bases not matched to a gene: 6. The CDR3 loop spans 16 amino acids. Germline assignment: CDR1 KGHDR and CDR2 SFDVKD. CDR3 in DNA: TGTGCCACCAGTGAGGTGGGACAGGGACTCTACAATGAGCAGTTCTTC. Amino acids: CATSEVGQGLYNEQFF.

The chain carries TRBV9 and TRBJ1-4; no clear D. Germline V CDR1 and CDR2: SGDLS, YYNGEE. V was shortened by 0 bases and J by 6 bases, with 12 bases between the two germline ends. The CDR3 has 15 amino acids. CDR3 nucleotide sequence: TGTGCCAGCAGCGTAGGGGGAGGGATGTATGAAAAACTGTTTTTT. This codes for CASSVGGGMYEKLFF.

The V gene is TRBV28, the J gene TRBJ1-6; D is undetermined. V was clipped by 2 bases and J by 7 bases, with 3 bases between them. Germline V gene sequence: CDR1 MDHEN, CDR2 SYDVKM. The CDR3 runs 12 residues. Written as DNA, the CDR3 is TGTGCCAGCAGTTTAGAAAATTCACCCCTCCACTTT. Residues: CASSLENSPLHF.

This clone appeared once. This chain uses TRBV5-8 with TRBJ2-3; 10 bases line up with TRBD1. This CDR3 is 17 amino acids long. Germline CDR1 SGHTS, CDR2 YDEGEE. With 7 bases clipped from V and 2 bases from J, the junction kept 13 bases outside the gene matches. The CDR3 sequence: CASPTGTGAKVTDTQYF. CDR3 nucleotides: TGTGCCAGCCCCACCGGGACAGGGGCCAAAGTCACAGATACGCAGTATTTT. Full variable domain (missing parts from reference TRBV5-8 and TRBJ2-3): EAGVTQSPTHLIKTRGQQATLRCSPISGHTSVYWYQQALGLGLQFLLWYDEGEERNRGNFPPRFSGRQFPNYSSELNVNALELEDSALYLCASPTGTGAKVTDTQYFGPGTRLTVL.